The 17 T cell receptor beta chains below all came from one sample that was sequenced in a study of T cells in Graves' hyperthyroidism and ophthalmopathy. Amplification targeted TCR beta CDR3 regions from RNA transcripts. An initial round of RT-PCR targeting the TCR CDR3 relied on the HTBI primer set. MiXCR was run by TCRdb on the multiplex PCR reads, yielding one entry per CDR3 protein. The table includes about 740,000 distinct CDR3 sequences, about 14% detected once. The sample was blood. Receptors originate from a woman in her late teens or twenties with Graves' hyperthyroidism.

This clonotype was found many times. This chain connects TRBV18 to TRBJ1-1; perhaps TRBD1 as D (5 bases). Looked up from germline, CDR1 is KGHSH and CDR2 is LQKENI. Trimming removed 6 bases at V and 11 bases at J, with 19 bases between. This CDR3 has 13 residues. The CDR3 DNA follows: TGTGCCAGCTCCGAAGGGACCCACCTGATTGCTTTCTTT. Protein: CASSEGTHLIAFF. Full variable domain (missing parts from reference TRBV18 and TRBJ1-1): NAGVMQNPRHLVRRRGQEARLRCSPMKGHSHVYWYRQLPEEGLKFMVYLQKENIIDESGMPKERFSAEFPKEGPSILRIQQVVRGDSAAYFCASSEGTHLIAFFGQGTRLTVV.

The CDR3 sequence is CASSFLGVSADTQYF. DNA for the CDR3: TGTGCCAGCAGTTTTCTCGGGGTTTCTGCAGATACGCAGTATTTT. The chain links TRBV28 to TRBJ2-3, with D possibly TRBD2 on 5 matching bases. Germline CDR1 MDHEN, CDR2 SYDVKM. The CDR3 length is 15 residues. With 3 bases removed from V and 4 bases from J, the gap between germline ends came to 14 bases. Drawing the rest from reference TRBV28 and TRBJ2-3, the complete variable domain is DVKVTQSSRYLVKRTGEKVFLECVQDMDHENMFWYRQDPGLGLRLIYFSYDVKMKEKGDIPEGYSVSREKKERFSLILESASTNQTSMYLCASSFLGVSADTQYFGPGTRLTVL.

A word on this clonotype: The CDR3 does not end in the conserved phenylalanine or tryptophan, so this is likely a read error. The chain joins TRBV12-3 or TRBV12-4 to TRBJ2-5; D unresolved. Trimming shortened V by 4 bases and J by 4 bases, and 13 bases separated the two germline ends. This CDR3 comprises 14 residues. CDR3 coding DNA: TGTGCCAGCAGTTGGGCCTCGGAAGGAGAGACCCAGTACCTC. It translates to CASSWASEGETQYL.

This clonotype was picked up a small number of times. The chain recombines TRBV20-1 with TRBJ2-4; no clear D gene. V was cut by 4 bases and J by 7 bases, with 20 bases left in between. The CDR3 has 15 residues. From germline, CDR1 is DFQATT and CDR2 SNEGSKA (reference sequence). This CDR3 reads CSAKPPSKGDNIQYF. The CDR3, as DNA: TGCAGTGCTAAACCCCCTAGTAAGGGTGATAACATTCAGTACTTC.

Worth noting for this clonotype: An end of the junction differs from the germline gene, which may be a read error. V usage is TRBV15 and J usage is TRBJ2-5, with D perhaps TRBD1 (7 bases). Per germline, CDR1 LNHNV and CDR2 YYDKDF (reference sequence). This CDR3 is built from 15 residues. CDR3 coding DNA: TGTGCCACCTGCAGAGATCGGGCAGGGGGGGAGACCCAGTACTTC. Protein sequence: CATCRDRAGGETQYF.

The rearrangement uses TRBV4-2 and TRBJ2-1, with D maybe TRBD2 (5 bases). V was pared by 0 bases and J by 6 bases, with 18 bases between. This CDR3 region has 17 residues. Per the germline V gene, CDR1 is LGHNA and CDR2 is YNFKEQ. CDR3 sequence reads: CASSQDIRDHHVNEQFF. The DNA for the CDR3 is TGTGCCAGCAGCCAAGATATACGGGATCACCATGTCAATGAGCAGTTCTTC.

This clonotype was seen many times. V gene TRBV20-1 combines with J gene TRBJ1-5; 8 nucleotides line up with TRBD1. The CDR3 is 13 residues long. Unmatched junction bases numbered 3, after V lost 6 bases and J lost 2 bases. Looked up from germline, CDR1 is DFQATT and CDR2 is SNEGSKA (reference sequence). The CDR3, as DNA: TGCAGTGCCCCGGGACAGGGCAATCAGCCCCAGCATTTT. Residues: CSAPGQGNQPQHF.

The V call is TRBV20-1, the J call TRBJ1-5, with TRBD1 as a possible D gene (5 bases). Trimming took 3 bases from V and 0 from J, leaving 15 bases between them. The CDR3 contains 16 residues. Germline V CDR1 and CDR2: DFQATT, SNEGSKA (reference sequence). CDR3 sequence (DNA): TGCAGTGCTAGTGGACAAGGATCTTATAGCAATCAGCCCCAGCATTTT. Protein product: CSASGQGSYSNQPQHF.

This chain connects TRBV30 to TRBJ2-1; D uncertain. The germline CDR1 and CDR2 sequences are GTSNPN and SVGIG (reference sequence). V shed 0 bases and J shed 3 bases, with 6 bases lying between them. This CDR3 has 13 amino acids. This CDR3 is CAWSVADYNEQFF. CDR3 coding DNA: TGTGCCTGGAGTGTAGCTGACTACAATGAGCAGTTCTTC.

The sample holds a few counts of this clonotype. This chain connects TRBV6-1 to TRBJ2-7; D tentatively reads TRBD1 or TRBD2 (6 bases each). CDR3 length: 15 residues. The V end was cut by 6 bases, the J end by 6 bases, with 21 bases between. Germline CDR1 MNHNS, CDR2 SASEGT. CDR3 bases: TGTGCCAGCAGGTCGATCGCCGGAGGGGGTTCCGAGCAGTACTTC. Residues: CASRSIAGGGSEQYF.

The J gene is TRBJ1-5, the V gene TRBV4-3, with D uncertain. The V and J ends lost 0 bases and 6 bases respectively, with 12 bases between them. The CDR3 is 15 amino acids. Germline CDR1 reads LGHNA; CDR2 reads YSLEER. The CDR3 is CASSQDMMGGQPQHF. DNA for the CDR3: TGCGCCAGCAGCCAAGATATGATGGGTGGTCAGCCCCAGCATTTT.

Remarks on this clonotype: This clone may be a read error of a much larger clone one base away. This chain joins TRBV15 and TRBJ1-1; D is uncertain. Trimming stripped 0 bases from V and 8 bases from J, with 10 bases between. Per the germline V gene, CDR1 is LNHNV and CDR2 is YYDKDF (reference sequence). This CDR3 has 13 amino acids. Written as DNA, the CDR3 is TGTGCCACCAGCAGAGATTCTCGGGAGGAAGCTTTCTTT. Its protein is CATSRDSREEAFF.

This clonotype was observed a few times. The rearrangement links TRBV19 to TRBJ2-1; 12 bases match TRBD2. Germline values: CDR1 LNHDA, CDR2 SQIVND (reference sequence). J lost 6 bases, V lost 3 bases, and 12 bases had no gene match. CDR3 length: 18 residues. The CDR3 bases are TGTGCCAGTAGTATGCCCGGACTAGCGGGATTTGGGCGCAATGAGCAGTTCTTC. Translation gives CASSMPGLAGFGRNEQFF.

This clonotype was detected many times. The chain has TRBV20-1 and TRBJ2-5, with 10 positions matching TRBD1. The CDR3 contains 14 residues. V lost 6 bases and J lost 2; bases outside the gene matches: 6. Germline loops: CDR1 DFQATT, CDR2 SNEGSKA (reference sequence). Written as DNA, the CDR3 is TGCAGTGCCTTCCGGGACAGGGGTCAAGAGACCCAGTACTTC. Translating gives CSAFRDRGQETQYF.

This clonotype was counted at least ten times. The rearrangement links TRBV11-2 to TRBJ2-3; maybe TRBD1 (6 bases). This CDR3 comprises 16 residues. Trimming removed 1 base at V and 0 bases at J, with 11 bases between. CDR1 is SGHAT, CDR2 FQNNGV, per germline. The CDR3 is CASSLVGQLSTDTQYF. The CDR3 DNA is TGTGCCAGCAGCTTAGTTGGACAGCTTAGCACAGATACGCAGTATTTT.

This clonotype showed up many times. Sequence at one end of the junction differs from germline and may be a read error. The CDR3 loop is CASSLPGQGYNEQFF. The CDR3 DNA is TGTGCCAGCAGCTTGCCGGGACAGGGCTACAATGAGCAGTTCTTC. The chain employs TRBV5-1 and TRBJ2-1; 9 bases match TRBD1. Germline assignment: CDR1 SGHRS and CDR2 YFSETQ. There are 15 residues in the CDR3.

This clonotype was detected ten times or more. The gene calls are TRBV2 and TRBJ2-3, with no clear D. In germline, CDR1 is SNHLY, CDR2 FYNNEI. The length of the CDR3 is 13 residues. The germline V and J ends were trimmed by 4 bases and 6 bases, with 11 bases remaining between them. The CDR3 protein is CASSGFLGDTQYF. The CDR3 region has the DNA TGTGCCAGCAGTGGCTTCCTCGGCGATACGCAGTATTTT. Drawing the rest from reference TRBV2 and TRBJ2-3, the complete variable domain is EPEVTQTPSHQVTQMGQEVILRCVPISNHLYFYWYRQILGQKVEFLVSFYNNEISEKSEIFDDQFSVERPDGSNFTLKIRSTKLEDSAMYFCASSGFLGDTQYFGPGTRLTVL.